Listed here are 10 T cell receptor beta chains from one sample, sequenced in a study of control samples from healthy donors and cancer patients. Libraries were prepared by immunoSEQ multiplex PCR; TCRdb keeps only in-frame clonotypes and omits some of them. The data contain over 85,000 clones, roughly 80% of them singletons. The source material was PBMCs. The receptors were sampled from a man aged 65-85 years with lung cancer.

The rearrangement uses TRBV13 and TRBJ2-7; D is possibly TRBD1 (6 bases). CDR3 length: 17 amino acids. Germline CDR1 is PRHDT and CDR2 is FYEKMQ (reference sequence). Trimming removed 3 bases from V and 2 bases from J, with 20 bases in between. The CDR3 reads CASSFSRTAANPYEQYF. For the CDR3, the DNA is TGTGCCAGCAGCTTCTCTAGGACAGCGGCAAATCCCTACGAGCAGTACTTC.

The chain recombines TRBV6-5 with TRBJ1-5, with D tentatively TRBD1 (5 bases). Trimming stripped 0 bases from V and 5 bases from J, with 14 bases between. Germline CDR1 MNHEY, CDR2 SVGAGI. CDR3 length: 16 amino acids. This CDR3 is CASSYSGDGGYQPQHF. The CDR3 nucleotides are TGTGCCAGCAGTTACTCGGGGGACGGGGGGTATCAGCCCCAGCATTTT.

The V gene is TRBV28, the J gene TRBJ1-1, with 9 nucleotides matching TRBD1. Germline V gene sequence: CDR1 MDHEN, CDR2 SYDVKM. V lost 4 bases to trimming and J lost 1 base; unmatched junction nucleotides: 13. CDR3 size: 18 residues. CDR3 sequence reads: CASSYTGGSRTRNTEAFF. The CDR3 nucleotides are TGTGCCAGCAGTTATACAGGGGGCTCTCGGACACGGAACACTGAAGCTTTCTTT.

The genes are TRBV19 and TRBJ1-5; D possibly corresponds to TRBD1 (5 bases). CDR3 length equals 11 residues. Germline lookup yields CDR1 LNHDA and CDR2 SQIVND (reference sequence). The germline V and J ends were trimmed by 8 bases and 7 bases, with 9 bases remaining between them. CDR3 sequence (DNA): TGTGCCAGTGGGGCGGGGCAGCCCCAGCATTTT. Encoded protein: CASGAGQPQHF. The full variable domain, rest sourced from reference TRBV19 and TRBJ1-5, is DGGITQSPKYLFRKEGQNVTLSCEQNLNHDAMYWYRQDPGQGLRLIYYSQIVNDFQKGDIAEGYSVSREKKESFPLTVTSAQKNPTAFYLCASGAGQPQHFGDGTRLSIL.

The chain employs TRBV29-1 and TRBJ2-6; D may be TRBD1 or TRBD2 (6 bases each). The CDR3 has 16 amino acids. V shed 5 bases and J shed 0 bases, with 14 bases lying between them. Germline V lookup: CDR1 SQVTM, CDR2 ANQGSEA. This chain's CDR3 is CSVRKGGRSGANVLTF. In nucleotides, the CDR3 is TGCAGCGTTAGGAAGGGGGGACGCTCTGGGGCCAACGTCCTGACTTTC.

The rearrangement uses TRBV5-6 and TRBJ2-7, with 9 bases that match TRBD1. J lost 4 bases, V lost 4 bases, and 6 bases had no gene match. The CDR3 consists of 14 residues. Germline V lookup: CDR1 SGHDT, CDR2 YYEEEE. The CDR3 spells CASSGTTGGYEQYF. CDR3 nucleotide sequence: TGTGCCAGCAGCGGAACGACAGGGGGTTACGAGCAGTACTTC.

The gene calls are TRBV30 and TRBJ2-3, with a weak D call TRBD1 (5 bases). CDR3 length equals 16 residues. The germline CDR1 and CDR2 sequences are GTSNPN and SVGIG (reference sequence). V was clipped by 4 bases and J by 2 bases, with 19 bases between them. Written as DNA, the CDR3 is TGTGCCTGGACCCCCCTAAGGGGCGGAGACACAGATACGCAGTATTTT. It is translated as CAWTPLRGGDTDTQYF.

This chain connects TRBV5-4 to TRBJ1-5, with 9 nucleotides matching TRBD1. Per germline, CDR1 SGHNT and CDR2 YYREEE (reference sequence). Unmatched junction bases numbered 7, after V lost 1 base and J lost 8 bases. The CDR3 runs 15 residues. The CDR3 sequence: CASSLNGQGREPQHF. CDR3 in DNA: TGTGCCAGCAGCTTGAACGGACAGGGGAGGGAGCCCCAGCATTTT.

The rearrangement uses TRBV5-5 and TRBJ1-5; no clear D. The CDR3 runs 14 residues. Per the germline V gene, CDR1 is SGHKS and CDR2 is YYEKEE (reference sequence). V was trimmed by 0 bases and J by 8 bases, leaving 12 bases between them. CDR3 in DNA: TGTGCCAGCAGCTTGGAGGTAGAGGTAAAGCCCCAGCATTTT. Translated: CASSLEVEVKPQHF.

V gene TRBV6-2 or TRBV6-3 combines with J gene TRBJ2-4, with 7 nucleotides matching TRBD1. The J segment lost 3 bases and the V segment lost 5 bases, leaving 7 bases of the junction unmatched. The CDR3 extends over 15 amino acids. In germline, CDR1 is MNHEY, CDR2 SVGEGT. CDR3 loop: CASSKGTDGKNIQYF. The CDR3 nucleotides are TGTGCCAGCAGTAAAGGGACAGACGGCAAAAACATTCAGTACTTC.